The source of this T cell receptor beta chain is a study of cytomegalovirus exposure and HLA in healthy donors. The CDR3 contains 13 residues. The germline V gene encodes CDR1 SEHNR and CDR2 FQNEAQ (reference sequence). The PCR was carried out with 60 Vbeta primers and 13 Jbeta primers. This table comes from immunoSEQ multiplex PCR, and its TCRdb copy is limited to in-frame clones, with some not included. The sample shows fewer than 200,000 clones, around 80% of them seen only once. Worth noting for this clone: Compared with germline, one end of the junction differs, possibly owing to a read error.

V and J are TRBV7-9 and TRBJ2-5, with a tentative D call TRBD2 (5 bases). The sequence was collected from a woman between 50 and 59 years old in good health and CMV-seropositive. The source material was PBMCs. In nucleotides, the CDR3 is TGTTCCAGCAGCTTATGGGGAGCCGAGACCCAGTACTTC. This sequence encodes CSSSLWGAETQYF. The entire variable domain, with the rest obtained from reference TRBV7-9 and TRBJ2-5, is as follows: DTGVSQNPRHKITKRGQNVTFRCDPISEHNRLYWYRQTLGQGPEFLTYFQNEAQLEKSRLLSDRFSAERPKGSFSTLEIQRTEQGDSAMYLCSSSLWGAETQYFGPGTRLLVL.